The entry below gives a single TCR beta chain sequence along with its context. Its antigen remains unknown. The data belong to a study of T cells after posttransplantation cyclophosphamide. Points from the study as a whole: Donor CD8+ memory clones often dominated recipient blood repertoires at later times.

Cyclophosphamide on days +3 and +4 followed busulfan-fludarabine conditioning and a marrow graft. After removal of 4 bases from V and 8 bases from J, the junction contained 18 bases not matched to a gene. This CDR3 comprises 18 residues. Per germline, CDR1 LGHNA and CDR2 YNFKEQ. TCRdb's copy holds only in-frame clones and misses some; the assay was immunoSEQ multiplex PCR. The sample consists of fewer than 20,000 clones, approximately 90% of them appearing once. This specimen consisted of CD4+ T cells sorted from blood, obtained after allogeneic stem cell transplant with posttransplant cyclophosphamide. The rearrangement joins TRBV4-2 to TRBJ2-1; 9 nucleotides line up with TRBD1. The receptor was isolated from a male patient aged 60-70 years who received an allogeneic stem cell transplant from a related donor and was CMV-positive. The graft donor may have contributed some T cells. The CDR3 sequence is CASSRRSSGDRGVYEQFF. The CDR3 DNA follows: TGTGCCAGCAGCCGACGTTCATCGGGCGACAGGGGGGTATATGAGCAGTTCTTC.